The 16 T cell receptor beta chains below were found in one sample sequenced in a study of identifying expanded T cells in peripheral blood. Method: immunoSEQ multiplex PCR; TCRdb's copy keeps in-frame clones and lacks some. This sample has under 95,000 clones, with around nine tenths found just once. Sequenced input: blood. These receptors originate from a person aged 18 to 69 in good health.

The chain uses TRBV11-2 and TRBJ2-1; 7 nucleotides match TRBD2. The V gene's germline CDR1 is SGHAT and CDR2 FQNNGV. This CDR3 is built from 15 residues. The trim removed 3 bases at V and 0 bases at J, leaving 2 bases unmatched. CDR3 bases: TGTGCCAGCAGCTTGTCTAGCGGCTCCTACAATGAGCAGTTCTTC. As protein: CASSLSSGSYNEQFF.

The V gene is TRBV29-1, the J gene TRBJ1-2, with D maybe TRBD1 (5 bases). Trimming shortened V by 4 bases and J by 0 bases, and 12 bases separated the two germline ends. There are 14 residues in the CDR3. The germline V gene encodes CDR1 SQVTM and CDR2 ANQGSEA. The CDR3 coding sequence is TGCAGCGTTGGATCGGGGGAAGCTAACTATGGCTACACCTTC. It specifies CSVGSGEANYGYTF.

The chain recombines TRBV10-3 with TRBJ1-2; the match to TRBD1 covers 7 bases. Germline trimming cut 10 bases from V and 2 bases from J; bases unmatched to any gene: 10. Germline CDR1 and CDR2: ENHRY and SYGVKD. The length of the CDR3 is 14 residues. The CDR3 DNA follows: TGTGCCACCAAGACAGGGAACGAAAACTATGGCTACACCTTC. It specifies CATKTGNENYGYTF.

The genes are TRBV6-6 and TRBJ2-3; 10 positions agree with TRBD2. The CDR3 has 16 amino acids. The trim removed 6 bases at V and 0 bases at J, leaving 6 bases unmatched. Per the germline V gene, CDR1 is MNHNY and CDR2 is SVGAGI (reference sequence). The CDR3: CASRKGLAFSTDTQYF. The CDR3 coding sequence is TGTGCCAGCAGGAAGGGACTAGCGTTTAGCACAGATACGCAGTATTTT.

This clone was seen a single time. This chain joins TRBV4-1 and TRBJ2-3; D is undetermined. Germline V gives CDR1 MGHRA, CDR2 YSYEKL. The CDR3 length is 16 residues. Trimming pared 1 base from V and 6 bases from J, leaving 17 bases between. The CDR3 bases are TGCGCCAGCAGCCAAGTTCCGGCCGGGTCGTTCGATACGCAGTATTTT. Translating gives CASSQVPAGSFDTQYF.

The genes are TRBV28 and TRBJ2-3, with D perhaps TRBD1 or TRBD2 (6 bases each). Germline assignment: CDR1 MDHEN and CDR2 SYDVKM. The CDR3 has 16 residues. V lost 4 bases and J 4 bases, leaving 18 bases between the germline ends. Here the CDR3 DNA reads TGTGCCAGCAGTTCCCCGTCGGTCGGGGGCGCAGATACGCAGTATTTT. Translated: CASSSPSVGGADTQYF.

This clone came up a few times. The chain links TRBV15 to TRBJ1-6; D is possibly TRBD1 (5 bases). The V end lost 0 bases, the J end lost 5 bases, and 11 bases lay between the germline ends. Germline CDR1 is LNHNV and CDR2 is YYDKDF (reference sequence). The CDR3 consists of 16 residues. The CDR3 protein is CATSRDGAYNNSPLHF. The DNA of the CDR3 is TGTGCCACCAGCAGAGATGGGGCCTACAATAATTCACCCCTCCACTTT.

CDR3 nucleotides: TGTGCCAGCAGCCCCCTCCCGAGTGTGCGGGAGGAGAATGAGCAGTTCTTC. Amino acids: CASSPLPSVREENEQFF. This chain connects TRBV9 to TRBJ2-1, with 8 bases that match TRBD2. V lost 4 bases to trimming and J lost 7 bases; unmatched junction nucleotides: 16. There are 17 residues in the CDR3. CDR1 and CDR2 (germline): SGDLS, YYNGEE.

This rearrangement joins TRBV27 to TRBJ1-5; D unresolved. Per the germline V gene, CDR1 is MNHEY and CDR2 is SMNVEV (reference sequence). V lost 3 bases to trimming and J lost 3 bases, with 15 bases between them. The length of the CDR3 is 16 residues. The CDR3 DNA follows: TGTGCCAGCAGTTTCTCCGGAATAAAGTACAATCAGCCCCAGCATTTT. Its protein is CASSFSGIKYNQPQHF.

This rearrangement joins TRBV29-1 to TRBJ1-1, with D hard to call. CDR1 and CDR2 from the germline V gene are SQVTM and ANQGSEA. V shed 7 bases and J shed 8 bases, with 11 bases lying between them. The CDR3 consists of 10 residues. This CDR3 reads CSGVSGEAFF. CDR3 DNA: TGCAGCGGAGTTTCCGGCGAAGCTTTCTTT. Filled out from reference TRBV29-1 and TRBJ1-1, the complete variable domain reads SAVISQKPSRDICQRGTSLTIQCQVDSQVTMMFWYRQQPGQSLTLIATANQGSEATYESGFVIDKFPISRPNLTFSTLTVSNMSPEDSSIYLCSGVSGEAFFGQGTRLTVV.

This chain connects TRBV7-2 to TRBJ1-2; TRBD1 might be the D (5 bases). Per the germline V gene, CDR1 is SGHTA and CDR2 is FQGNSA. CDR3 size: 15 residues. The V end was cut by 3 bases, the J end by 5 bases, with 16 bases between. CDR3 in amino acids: CASSLGRRSGYGYTF. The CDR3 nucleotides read TGTGCCAGCAGCTTGGGACGGAGGTCGGGTTATGGCTACACCTTC. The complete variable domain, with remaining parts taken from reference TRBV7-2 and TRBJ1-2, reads GAGVSQSPSNKVTEKGKDVELRCDPISGHTALYWYRQSLGQGLEFLIYFQGNSAPDKSGLPSDRFSAERTGGSVSTLTIQRTQQEDSAVYLCASSLGRRSGYGYTFGSGTRLTVV.

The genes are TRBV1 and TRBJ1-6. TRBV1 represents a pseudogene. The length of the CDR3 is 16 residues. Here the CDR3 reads CTSSHRGQGTNSPLHF. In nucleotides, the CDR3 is TGCACCAGCAGCCACCGGGGGCAGGGGACCAATTCACCCCTCCACTTT.

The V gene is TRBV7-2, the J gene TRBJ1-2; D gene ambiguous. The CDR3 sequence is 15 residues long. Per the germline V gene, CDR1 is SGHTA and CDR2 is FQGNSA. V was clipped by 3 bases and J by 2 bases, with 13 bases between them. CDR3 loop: CASSFDRSANYGYTF. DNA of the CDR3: TGTGCCAGCAGCTTCGATCGGAGTGCCAACTATGGCTACACCTTC.

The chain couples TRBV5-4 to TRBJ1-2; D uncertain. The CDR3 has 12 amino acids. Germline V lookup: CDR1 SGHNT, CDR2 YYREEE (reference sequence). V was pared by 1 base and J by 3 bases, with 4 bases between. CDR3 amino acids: CASSLTDYGYTF. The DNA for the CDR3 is TGTGCCAGCAGCTTGACAGACTATGGCTACACCTTC.

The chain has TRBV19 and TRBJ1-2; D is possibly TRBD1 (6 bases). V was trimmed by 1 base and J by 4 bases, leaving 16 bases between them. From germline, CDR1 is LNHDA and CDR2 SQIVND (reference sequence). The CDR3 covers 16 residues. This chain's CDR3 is CASSIGDIGAFYGYTF. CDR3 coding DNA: TGTGCCAGTAGTATAGGGGACATTGGAGCATTCTATGGCTACACCTTC. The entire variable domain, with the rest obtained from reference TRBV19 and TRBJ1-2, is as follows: DGGITQSPKYLFRKEGQNVTLSCEQNLNHDAMYWYRQDPGQGLRLIYYSQIVNDFQKGDIAEGYSVSREKKESFPLTVTSAQKNPTAFYLCASSIGDIGAFYGYTFGSGTRLTVV.

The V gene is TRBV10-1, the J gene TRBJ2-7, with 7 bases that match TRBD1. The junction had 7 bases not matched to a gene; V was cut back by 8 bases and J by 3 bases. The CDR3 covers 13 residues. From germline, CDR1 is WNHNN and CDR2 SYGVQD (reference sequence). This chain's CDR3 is CASWGTVHYEQYF. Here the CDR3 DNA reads TGCGCCAGCTGGGGGACAGTGCACTACGAGCAGTACTTC.